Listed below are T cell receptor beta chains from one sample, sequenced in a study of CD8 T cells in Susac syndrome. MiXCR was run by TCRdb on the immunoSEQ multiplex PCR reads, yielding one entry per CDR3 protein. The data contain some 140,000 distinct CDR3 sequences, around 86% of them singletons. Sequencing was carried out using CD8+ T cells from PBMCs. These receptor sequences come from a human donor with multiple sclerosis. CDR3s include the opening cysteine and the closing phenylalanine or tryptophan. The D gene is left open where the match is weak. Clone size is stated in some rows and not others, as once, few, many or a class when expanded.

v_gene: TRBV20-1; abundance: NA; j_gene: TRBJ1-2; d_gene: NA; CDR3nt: TGCAGTGCTCCCCGTCACAGGTTACTCAATGGCTACACCTTC; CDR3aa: CSAPRHRLLNGYTF
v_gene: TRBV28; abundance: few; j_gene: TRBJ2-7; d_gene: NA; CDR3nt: TGTGCCAGCAGGCACAACAGGGTCGAATCCTCCTACGAGCAGTACTTC; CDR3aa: CASRHNRVESSYEQYF
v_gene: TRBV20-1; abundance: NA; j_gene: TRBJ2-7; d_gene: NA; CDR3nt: TGCAGTGCGACACGGTCCCGGGGGCCCTACGAGCAGTACTTC; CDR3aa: CSATRSRGPYEQYF
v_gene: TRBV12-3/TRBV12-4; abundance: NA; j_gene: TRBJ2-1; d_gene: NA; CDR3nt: TGTGCCAGCAGTTCGCCGATAGAGAATGAGCAGTTCTTC; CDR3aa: CASSSPIENEQFF
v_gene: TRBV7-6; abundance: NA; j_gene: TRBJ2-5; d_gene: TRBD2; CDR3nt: TGTGCCAGCAGCCTCATGGGGGGGAGGGCCGCAGAGACCCAGTACTTC; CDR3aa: CASSLMGGRAAETQYF
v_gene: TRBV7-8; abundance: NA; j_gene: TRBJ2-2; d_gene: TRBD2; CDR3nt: TGTGCCAGCAGCTCCCGACTAGCGGGAGGTGGTGTTGCGACCGGGGAGCTGTTTTTT; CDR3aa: CASSSRLAGGGVATGELFF
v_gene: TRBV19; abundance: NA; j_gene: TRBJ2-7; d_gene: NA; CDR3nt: TGTGCCAGTAAGAGTTGGAGGGACGAGCAGTACTTC; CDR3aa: CASKSWRDEQYF
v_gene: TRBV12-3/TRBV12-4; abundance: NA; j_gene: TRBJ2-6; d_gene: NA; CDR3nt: TGTGCCAGCACCCACGCTGGGGCCAACGTCCTGACTTTC; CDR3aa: CASTHAGANVLTF
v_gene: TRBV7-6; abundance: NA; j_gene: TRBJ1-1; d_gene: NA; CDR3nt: TGTGCCAGCAGCCTAGTCGTAGGAATGAACACTGAAGCTTTCTTT; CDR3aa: CASSLVVGMNTEAFF
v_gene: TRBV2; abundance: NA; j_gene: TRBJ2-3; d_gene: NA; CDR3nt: TGTGCCAGCAGTGAAGTAGGAGTCAGCGTAACAGATACGCAGTATTTT; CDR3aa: CASSEVGVSVTDTQYF
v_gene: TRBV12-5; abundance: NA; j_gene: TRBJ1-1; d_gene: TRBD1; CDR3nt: TGTGCTAGTGGTTCCGGGACAGGGAACACTGAAGCTTTCTTT; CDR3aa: CASGSGTGNTEAFF
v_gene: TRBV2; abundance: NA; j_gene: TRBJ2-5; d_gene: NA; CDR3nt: TGTGCCAGCAGTGACGGGACAGAGACCCAGTACTTC; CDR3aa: CASSDGTETQYF
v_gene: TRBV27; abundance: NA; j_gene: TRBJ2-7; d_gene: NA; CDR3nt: TGTGCCAGCAGTTACACAAGTTATACCTACGAGCAGTACTTC; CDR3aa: CASSYTSYTYEQYF
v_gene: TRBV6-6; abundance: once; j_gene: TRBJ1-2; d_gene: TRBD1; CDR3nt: TGTGCCAGCATCCGTGCCCAGGGGGCAAACTATGGCTACACCTTC; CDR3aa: CASIRAQGANYGYTF
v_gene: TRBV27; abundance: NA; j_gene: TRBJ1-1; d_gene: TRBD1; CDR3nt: TGTGCCAGCAGTTTCACAGGGGGCACTGAAGCTTTCTTT; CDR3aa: CASSFTGGTEAFF
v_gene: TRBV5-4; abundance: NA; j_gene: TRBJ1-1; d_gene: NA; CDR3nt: TGTGCCAGCAGCCCGGAGGGTGGGCTAGTGTTGGTGATGAACACTGAAGCTTTCTTT; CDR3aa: CASSPEGGLVLVMNTEAFF
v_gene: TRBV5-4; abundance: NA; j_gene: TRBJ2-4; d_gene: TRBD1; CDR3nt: TGTGCCAGCAGCTCCAGCCGACAGGGCGAGAAAAACATTCAGTACTTC; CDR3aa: CASSSSRQGEKNIQYF
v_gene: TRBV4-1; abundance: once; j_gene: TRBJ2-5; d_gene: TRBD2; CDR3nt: TGCGCCAGCAGCCCTAGCGGGGGGGCCCCAGAGACCCAGTACTTC; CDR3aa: CASSPSGGAPETQYF
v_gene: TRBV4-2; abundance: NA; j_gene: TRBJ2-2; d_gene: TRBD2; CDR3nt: TGTGCCAGCAGCTTACGACTAGCGGCGAACACCGGGGAGCTGTTTTTT; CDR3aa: CASSLRLAANTGELFF
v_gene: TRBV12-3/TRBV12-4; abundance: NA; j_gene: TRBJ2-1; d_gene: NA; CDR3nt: TGTGCCAGCAACACAGGGTGGACGTACAATGAGCAGTTCTTC; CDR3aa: CASNTGWTYNEQFF
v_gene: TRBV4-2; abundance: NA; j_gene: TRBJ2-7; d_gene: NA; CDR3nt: TGTGCCAGCAGCCTACTGGGCCTTAACCCCTACGAGCAGTACTTC; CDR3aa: CASSLLGLNPYEQYF
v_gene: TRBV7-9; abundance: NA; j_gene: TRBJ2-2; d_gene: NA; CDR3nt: TGTGCCAGCAGCCTAGCAGGGCTGCTGACCGGGGAGCTGTTTTTT; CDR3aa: CASSLAGLLTGELFF
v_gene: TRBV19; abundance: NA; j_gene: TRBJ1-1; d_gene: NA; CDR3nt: TGTGCCAGTAGATGGGGGGGACCTAACACTGAAGCTTTCTTT; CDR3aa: CASRWGGPNTEAFF
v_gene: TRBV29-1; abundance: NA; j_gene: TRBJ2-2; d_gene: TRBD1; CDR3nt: TGCAGCGTTAACCCTCCCGGGACAGGGTCGGAGGACACCGGGGAGCTGTTTTTT; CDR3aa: CSVNPPGTGSEDTGELFF
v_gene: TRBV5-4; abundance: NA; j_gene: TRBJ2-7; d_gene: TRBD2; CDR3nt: TGTGCCAGCAGCCCACCGGGGGGTACCTACGAGCAGTACTTC; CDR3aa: CASSPPGGTYEQYF
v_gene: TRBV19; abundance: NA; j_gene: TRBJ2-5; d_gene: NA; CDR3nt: TGTGCCAGTAGTTACCGGGAGACCCAGTACTTC; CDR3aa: CASSYRETQYF
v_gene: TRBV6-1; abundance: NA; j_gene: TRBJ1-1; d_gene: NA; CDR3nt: TGTGCCAGCAGTTTAGCAGGGGAAGTGAACACTGAAGCTTTCTTT; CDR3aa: CASSLAGEVNTEAFF
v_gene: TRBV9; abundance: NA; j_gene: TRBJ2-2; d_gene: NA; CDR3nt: TGTGCCAGCAGCGTAGGTAGCGGGAACACCGGGGAGCTGTTTTTT; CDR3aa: CASSVGSGNTGELFF
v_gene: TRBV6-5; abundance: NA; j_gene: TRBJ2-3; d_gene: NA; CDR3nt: TGTGCCAGCAGTTCCGGTCCAGATACGCAGTATTTT; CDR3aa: CASSSGPDTQYF
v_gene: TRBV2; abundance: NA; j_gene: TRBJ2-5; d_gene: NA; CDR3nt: TGTGCCAGCAGTGCCACGTTGGGGGATGGAGAGACCCAGTACTTC; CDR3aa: CASSATLGDGETQYF
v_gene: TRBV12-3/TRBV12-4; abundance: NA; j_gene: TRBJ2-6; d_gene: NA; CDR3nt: TGTGCCAGCAGTTTATCAGGGGATGGGTCTGGGGCCAACGTCCTGACTTTC; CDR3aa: CASSLSGDGSGANVLTF
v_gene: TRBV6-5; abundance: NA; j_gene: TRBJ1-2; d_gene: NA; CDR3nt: TGTGCCAGCAGTTACTCGGCAGGGGAGGTCTTCTATGGCTACACCTTC; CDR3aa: CASSYSAGEVFYGYTF
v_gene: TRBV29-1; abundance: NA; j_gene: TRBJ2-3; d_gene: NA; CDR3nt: TGCAGCGTTGAATTCCCTGGCACAGATACGCAGTATTTT; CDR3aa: CSVEFPGTDTQYF
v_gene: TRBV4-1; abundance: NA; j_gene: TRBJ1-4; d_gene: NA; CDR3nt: TGCGCCAGCAGCCAAGAACATAGGCCAGGAGAAAAACTGTTTTTT; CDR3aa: CASSQEHRPGEKLFF
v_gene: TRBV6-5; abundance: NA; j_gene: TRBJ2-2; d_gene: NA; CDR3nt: TGTGCCAGCAGTTACACAGCCGAGAACACCGGGGAGCTGTTTTTT; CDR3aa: CASSYTAENTGELFF
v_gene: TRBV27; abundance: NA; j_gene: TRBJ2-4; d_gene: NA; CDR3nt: TGTGCCAGCAGTTTAGGCGGCAGCATCAACATTCAGTACTTC; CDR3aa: CASSLGGSINIQYF
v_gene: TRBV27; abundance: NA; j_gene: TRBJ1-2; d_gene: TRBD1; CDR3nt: TGTGCCAGCAGACTGGGACAGCCGAATGATGGCTACACCTTC; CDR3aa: CASRLGQPNDGYTF
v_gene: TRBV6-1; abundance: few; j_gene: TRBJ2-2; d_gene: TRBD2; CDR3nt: TGTGCCAGCGCTCCGGGGGGTCCGAACACCGGGGAGCTGTTTTTT; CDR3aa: CASAPGGPNTGELFF
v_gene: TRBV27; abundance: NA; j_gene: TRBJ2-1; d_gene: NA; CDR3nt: TGTGCCAGCAGTTTTTTAGGGGGGTACAATGAGCAGTTCTTC; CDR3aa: CASSFLGGYNEQFF
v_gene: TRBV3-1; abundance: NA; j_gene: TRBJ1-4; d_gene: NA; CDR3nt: TGTGCCAGCAGCCAGGGAGCAGGAGGTAGAGGTGAAAAACTGTTTTTT; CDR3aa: CASSQGAGGRGEKLFF
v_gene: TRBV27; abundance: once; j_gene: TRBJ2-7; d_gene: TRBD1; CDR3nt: TGTGCCAGCAGTTTGAGGACAGGGGGCATCAACGAGCAGTACTTC; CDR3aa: CASSLRTGGINEQYF
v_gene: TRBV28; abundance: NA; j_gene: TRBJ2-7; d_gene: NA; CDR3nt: TGTGCCAGCAGTTTTAGGCCCCACCGGGGCTCCTACGAGCAGTACTTC; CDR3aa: CASSFRPHRGSYEQYF
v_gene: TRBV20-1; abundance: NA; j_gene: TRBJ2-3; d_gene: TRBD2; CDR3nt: TGCAGTGCTAGAGGACTAGCGGATAACACAGATACGCAGTATTTT; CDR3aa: CSARGLADNTDTQYF
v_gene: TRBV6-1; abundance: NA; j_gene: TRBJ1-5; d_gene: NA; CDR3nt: TGTGCCAGCACCGCCCAGGGACCCCACTTATGGAGCAATCAGCCCCAGCATTTT; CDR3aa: CASTAQGPHLWSNQPQHF
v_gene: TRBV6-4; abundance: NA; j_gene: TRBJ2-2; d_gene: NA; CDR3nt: TGTGCCAGCGCGGACATCTTTAGCGGGGAGCTGTTTTTT; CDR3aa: CASADIFSGELFF